A single sample gave rise to the 15 T cell receptor beta chains below, sequenced in a study of cytomegalovirus exposure and HLA in healthy donors. Both 60 Vbeta primers and 13 Jbeta primers went into the PCR. Clones were read by immunoSEQ multiplex PCR, and TCRdb kept only the in-frame ones, dropping some. The sample carries 130,000 to 150,000 clones, 75% to 90% recorded once. Material for sequencing was PBMCs. The source of these receptors is a middle-aged man in good health and CMV-seronegative.

This rearrangement joins TRBV5-1 to TRBJ2-5, with TRBD1 matching over 9 bases. The J segment lost 4 bases and the V segment lost 1 base, leaving 8 bases of the junction unmatched. Germline CDR1 and CDR2: SGHRS and YFSETQ. CDR3 length: 16 residues. CDR3 coding DNA: TGCGCCAGCAGCTTGCCGCAGGACAGGGGTTCAGAGACCCAGTACTTC. Its translation: CASSLPQDRGSETQYF.

The rearrangement uses TRBV7-2 and TRBJ1-2, with a tentative D call TRBD1 (6 bases). The germline V gene has CDR1 SGHTA and CDR2 FQGNSA. The V end was cut by 4 bases, the J end by 8 bases, with 14 bases between. The CDR3 is 13 amino acids. CDR3 amino acids: CASSSERRGGYTF. DNA for the CDR3: TGTGCCAGCAGCTCAGAGCGCAGGGGCGGCTACACCTTC. Filled out from reference TRBV7-2 and TRBJ1-2, the complete variable domain reads GAGVSQSPSNKVTEKGKDVELRCDPISGHTALYWYRQSLGQGLEFLIYFQGNSAPDKSGLPSDRFSAERTGGSVSTLTIQRTQQEDSAVYLCASSSERRGGYTFGSGTRLTVV.

The chain employs TRBV6-5 and TRBJ2-7; 7 nucleotides match TRBD2. From germline, CDR1 is MNHEY and CDR2 SVGAGI. This CDR3 has 15 residues. V trimming: 2 bases; J trimming: 6 bases; junction bases outside the gene matches: 10. The chain's CDR3 is CASSYHSLTSSEQYF. The CDR3 DNA sequence: TGTGCCAGCAGTTACCACAGCCTGACTAGCAGCGAGCAGTACTTC.

The rearrangement uses TRBV19 and TRBJ1-2, with 8 nucleotides matching TRBD1. Germline CDR1 and CDR2: LNHDA and SQIVND (reference sequence). V shed 5 bases and J 4 bases; nucleotides not matched to a gene: 12. The CDR3 has 16 amino acids. The CDR3 loop is CASSAAGTGISYGYTF. CDR3 nucleotides: TGTGCCAGTAGTGCAGCCGGGACAGGAATCTCCTATGGCTACACCTTC.

This chain links TRBV5-1 with TRBJ2-2, with 7 bases identical to TRBD2. V gave up 0 bases and J gave up 0 bases; unmatched junction bases: 2. CDR1 SGHRS and CDR2 YFSETQ come from the germline V gene. This CDR3 has 16 residues. CDR3 residues: CASSLGGGANTGELFF. The CDR3 DNA follows: TGCGCCAGCAGCTTGGGCGGGGGAGCGAACACCGGGGAGCTGTTTTTT.

V gene TRBV10-3 combines with J gene TRBJ2-7, with 10 bases lining up with TRBD1. This CDR3 contains 15 residues. The trim removed 2 bases at V and 7 bases at J, leaving 8 bases unmatched. Germline loops: CDR1 ENHRY, CDR2 SYGVKD. CDR3 region: CAISEPRQGAGEQYF. Written as DNA, the CDR3 is TGTGCCATCAGTGAGCCCCGACAGGGGGCAGGGGAGCAGTACTTC.

This chain links TRBV14 with TRBJ2-5; 8 bases are a match to TRBD2. V lost 5 bases to trimming and J lost 4 bases; unmatched junction nucleotides: 3. CDR1 is SGHDN and CDR2 is FVKESK in the germline V gene. The CDR3 contains 13 residues. CDR3 DNA sequence: TGTGCCAGCAGCTACAGCGGGAGAGAGACCCAGTACTTC. Encoded protein: CASSYSGRETQYF.

The rearrangement links TRBV6-5 to TRBJ2-7; 10 positions match TRBD2. Per germline, CDR1 MNHEY and CDR2 SVGAGI. V lost 10 bases and J lost 2; bases outside the gene matches: 8. The CDR3 spans 14 residues. The CDR3 region has the DNA TGTGCCAACTCTGGACTAGCGGAACCCTACGAGCAGTACTTC. This encodes CANSGLAEPYEQYF.

This CDR3 is CASSLLTGPSTDTQYF. CDR3 DNA: TGCGCCAGCAGCTTACTGACAGGGCCCAGCACAGATACGCAGTATTTT. The chain links TRBV5-1 to TRBJ2-3, with 7 positions matching TRBD1. This CDR3 is 16 amino acids long. The V gene end was trimmed by 2 bases and the J gene end by 0 bases; junction bases not matched to a gene: 6. Germline values: CDR1 SGHRS, CDR2 YFSETQ.

CDR3 sequence (DNA): TGTGCCTGGAGTGTTGGCACCCTTAATGAAAAACTGTTTTTT. The encoded protein is CAWSVGTLNEKLFF. The V call is TRBV30, the J call TRBJ1-4; D is unclear. CDR3 size: 14 residues. V lost 0 bases and J lost 4, with 9 bases in between. Germline CDR1 is GTSNPN and CDR2 is SVGIG (reference sequence).

In the case of this clone: Additional DNA sequences in this sample encode the identical CDR3. The chain recombines TRBV18 with TRBJ1-1; 7 bases are a match to TRBD1. The CDR3 runs to 14 residues. V trimming: 6 bases; J trimming: 1 base; junction bases outside the gene matches: 5. Per the germline V gene, CDR1 is KGHSH and CDR2 is LQKENI. CDR3 amino acids: CASSPGQENTEAFF. The CDR3 DNA reads as TGTGCCAGCTCCCCTGGACAGGAGAACACTGAAGCTTTCTTT.

The chain is built from TRBV28 and TRBJ1-4, with 9 bases identical to TRBD1. The germline V gene encodes CDR1 MDHEN and CDR2 SYDVKM. V gave up 4 bases and J gave up 7 bases; unmatched junction bases: 7. The length of the CDR3 is 15 residues. CDR3 residues: CASSSRQGEGEKLFF. CDR3 sequence (DNA): TGTGCCAGCAGTTCAAGACAGGGGGAAGGTGAAAAACTGTTTTTT.

V usage is TRBV27 and J usage is TRBJ1-6; 10 bases align to TRBD1. Germline CDR1 is MNHEY and CDR2 is SMNVEV (reference sequence). The CDR3 sequence is 16 residues long. V dropped 6 bases and J dropped 9; count of bases not matched to a gene: 11. The CDR3 is CASRPWTGGGTSPLHF. The CDR3 DNA is TGTGCCAGCAGACCTTGGACAGGGGGAGGAACTTCACCCCTCCACTTT.

This clone was observed a handful of times. V usage is TRBV19 and J usage is TRBJ1-2, with a possible D match to TRBD1 (5 bases). Germline assignment: CDR1 LNHDA and CDR2 SQIVND (reference sequence). V was trimmed by 2 bases and J by 2 bases, leaving 6 bases between them. This CDR3 region has 13 residues. This CDR3 is CASSISGNYGYTF. The CDR3 bases are TGTGCCAGTAGTATATCAGGGAACTATGGCTACACCTTC.

This clone was seen a handful of times. The CDR3 coding sequence is TGTGCCAGCAGCTTAGCGCTTGGGGGGTACTATGGCTACACCTTC. Amino acids: CASSLALGGYYGYTF. The chain is built from TRBV7-2 and TRBJ1-2; tentatively, D is TRBD1 (5 bases). The CDR3 covers 15 residues. V was clipped by 0 bases and J by 3 bases, with 11 bases between them. CDR1 SGHTA and CDR2 FQGNSA come from the germline V gene. Filled out from reference TRBV7-2 and TRBJ1-2, the complete variable domain reads GAGVSQSPSNKVTEKGKDVELRCDPISGHTALYWYRQSLGQGLEFLIYFQGNSAPDKSGLPSDRFSAERTGGSVSTLTIQRTQQEDSAVYLCASSLALGGYYGYTFGSGTRLTVV.